The rows below give T cell receptor beta chains drawn from one sample of a study of T-cell memory formation after mild COVID-19. Each CDR3 protein is one row after TCRdb ran MiXCR on the 5' RACE reads. This sample carries about 430,000 distinct CDR3 sequences, about 20% of them seen once, and the ten largest clones take 20% to 25%. Sequencing was performed on PBMCs or a T cell subset sorted from them (not recorded which). The origin of the receptors is a man between 18 and 35 years old who had mild COVID-19 (a few samples of this study predate the infection). Cell type and time point are not known. Each CDR3 is given with its conserved first and last residue. A D gene is named only where the DNA matches it firmly. Expanded clones are given a class, and other clones once, few, many or no size at all.

J	size	V	D	CDR3	DNA
TRBJ1-1	few	TRBV10-3	NA	CAIREGLQNTEAFF	TGTGCCATCAGGGAGGGGCTGCAGAACACTGAAGCTTTCTTT
TRBJ1-2	few	TRBV20-1	NA	CSARTVEYGYTF	TGCAGTGCGCGGACAGTAGAATATGGCTACACCTTC
TRBJ2-3	NA	TRBV20-1	TRBD2	CSALAGGPITDTQYF	TGCAGTGCTTTAGCGGGGGGGCCGATCACAGATACGCAGTATTTT
TRBJ1-6	few	TRBV6-1	NA	CASSTLGDSPLHF	TGTGCCAGCAGTACCCTTGGGGATTCACCCCTCCACTTT
TRBJ2-3	NA	TRBV7-8	NA	CASRGRSTDTQYF	TGTGCCAGCAGGGGGCGTAGCACAGATACGCAGTATTTT
TRBJ1-6	NA	TRBV21-1	NA	CASSSPRPRAKYSSPLHF	TGTGCCAGCAGCAGCCCCCGTCCAAGGGCCAAATACAGTTCACCCCTCCACTTT
TRBJ1-1	NA	TRBV7-3	NA	CASSPTDINTEAFF	TGTGCCAGCAGCCCTACCGACATAAACACTGAAGCTTTCTTT
TRBJ2-5	NA	TRBV7-2	TRBD2	CASSLASGGGRETQYF	TGTGCCAGCAGCTTAGCTAGCGGGGGGGGCCGGGAGACCCAGTACTTC
TRBJ2-3	few	TRBV4-3	TRBD2	CASSHPSRGGDTQYF	TGCGCCAGCAGCCATCCCTCTCGGGGGGGAGATACGCAGTATTTT
TRBJ1-1	few	TRBV6-1	NA	CASSVQGANTEAFF	TGTGCCAGCAGTGTACAGGGAGCGAACACTGAAGCTTTCTTT
TRBJ1-2	NA	TRBV24-1	NA	CATSDSKGLRHYGYTF	TGTGCCACCAGTGATTCAAAGGGTCTCCGCCACTATGGCTACACCTTC
TRBJ2-7	NA	TRBV7-2	NA	CASSSRRTGGLYEQYF	TGTGCCAGCAGCTCCCGTCGTACAGGCGGCTTATACGAGCAGTACTTC
TRBJ1-4	NA	TRBV20-1	NA	CSVVSSATNEKLFF	TGCAGCGTAGTTTCCAGCGCAACTAATGAAAAACTGTTTTTT
TRBJ2-1	NA	TRBV4-1	NA	CASSHRSSYNEQFF	TGCGCCAGCAGCCATAGGAGCTCCTACAATGAGCAGTTCTTC
TRBJ1-1	NA	TRBV5-6	NA	CASSRLGPEAFF	TGTGCCAGCAGCCGATTAGGCCCTGAAGCTTTCTTT
TRBJ2-5	few	TRBV5-1	NA	CASTGLGGPGETQYF	TGCGCCAGCACGGGCCTAGGGGGGCCCGGAGAGACCCAGTACTTC
TRBJ2-7	NA	TRBV6-5	TRBD1	CASSYLGQGLVYEQYF	TGTGCCAGCAGTTACTTGGGACAGGGGCTGGTCTACGAGCAGTACTTC
TRBJ1-1	few	TRBV4-3	NA	CASSHRIPGTEAFF	TGCGCCAGCAGCCACCGGATCCCAGGCACTGAAGCTTTCTTT
TRBJ1-1	NA	TRBV7-2	NA	CASSPQQGGETEAFF	TGTGCCAGCAGCCCCCAACAGGGCGGGGAGACTGAAGCTTTCTTT
TRBJ2-2	many	TRBV27	TRBD2	CASRRKLAGGITGELFF	TGTGCCAGCAGGCGCAAACTAGCGGGGGGTATCACCGGGGAGCTGTTTTTT
TRBJ1-2	NA	TRBV20-1	TRBD1	CSGAQGAGYGYTF	TGCAGTGGCGCACAGGGGGCTGGCTATGGCTACACCTTC
TRBJ1-1	few	TRBV5-1	NA	CASSSNDPVAFF	TGCGCCAGCAGCTCTAACGACCCCGTCGCTTTCTTT
TRBJ1-1	NA	TRBV7-3	NA	CASSPTRDGNTEAFF	TGTGCCAGCAGCCCCACAAGGGACGGGAACACTGAAGCTTTCTTT
TRBJ1-2	few	TRBV4-2	TRBD1	CASSQAERGGQEIYGYTF	TGTGCCAGCAGCCAAGCGGAGAGGGGGGGACAGGAGATCTATGGCTACACCTTC
TRBJ1-6	NA	TRBV20-1	NA	CSASSYNSPLHF	TGCAGTGCTAGCTCCTATAATTCACCCCTCCACTTT
TRBJ2-7	NA	TRBV20-1	NA	CSARGGGGTYEQYF	TGCAGTGCTAGGGGCGGCGGAGGAACCTACGAGCAGTACTTC
TRBJ2-1	NA	TRBV7-2	TRBD1	CASSLYGGQGALDEQFF	TGTGCCAGCAGCCTTTATGGGGGACAGGGGGCCTTAGATGAGCAGTTCTTC
TRBJ2-1	few	TRBV12-3/TRBV12-4	TRBD1	CASRQGRFRYNEQFF	TGTGCCAGTAGACAGGGGAGGTTTCGCTACAATGAGCAGTTCTTC
TRBJ2-5	NA	TRBV7-8	NA	CASSRGGSFQETQYF	TGTGCCAGCAGTAGGGGGGGATCTTTCCAAGAGACCCAGTACTTC
TRBJ2-5	NA	TRBV6-2/TRBV6-3	NA	CASSGLGGETQYF	TGTGCCTCCTCGGGACTAGGGGGCGAGACCCAGTACTTC
TRBJ2-2	few	TRBV5-1	NA	CASLGPGNTGELFF	TGCGCCAGTTTGGGCCCTGGGAACACCGGGGAGCTGTTTTTT
TRBJ2-3	few	TRBV5-1	NA	CASSLVLTPSTDTQYF	TGCGCCAGCAGCTTGGTACTGACTCCTAGCACAGATACGCAGTATTTT
TRBJ2-7	few	TRBV5-1	NA	CASPSGRRNYEQYF	TGCGCCAGCCCTTCCGGGAGACGTAACTACGAGCAGTACTTC
TRBJ2-7	NA	TRBV7-9	NA	CATSRDGSSYEQYF	TGTGCCACCTCCCGGGACGGTAGCTCCTACGAGCAGTACTTC
TRBJ1-5	NA	TRBV2	NA	CASVRRPYSNQPQHF	TGTGCCAGTGTTAGGCGGCCATATAGCAATCAGCCCCAGCATTTT
TRBJ1-1	few	TRBV7-2	NA	CASSLEPRVDTEAFF	TGTGCCAGCAGCTTAGAGCCCAGGGTGGACACTGAAGCTTTCTTT
TRBJ1-1	many	TRBV20-1	NA	CSAQVPGHRNTEAFF	TGCAGTGCCCAAGTACCGGGACACAGGAACACTGAAGCTTTCTTT
TRBJ2-1	NA	TRBV10-3	TRBD2	CAISAGGRSYNEQFF	TGTGCCATCTCGGCGGGGGGCCGCTCCTACAATGAGCAGTTCTTC
TRBJ2-1	NA	TRBV28	TRBD2	CASTNSGASGGREQFF	TGTGCCAGCACCAACTCGGGGGCTAGCGGGGGACGAGAGCAGTTCTTC
TRBJ2-1	few	TRBV5-5	NA	CASSFSDGHEQFF	TGTGCCAGCAGCTTTTCGGACGGGCATGAGCAGTTCTTC
TRBJ1-5	few	TRBV7-9	TRBD1	CASSFGQGGPYSNQPQHF	TGTGCCAGCAGCTTCGGACAGGGGGGACCTTATAGCAATCAGCCCCAGCATTTT
TRBJ2-1	NA	TRBV7-9	TRBD1	CASSQTGVSYNEQFF	TGTGCCAGCAGCCAGACAGGGGTAAGCTACAATGAGCAGTTCTTC
TRBJ2-2	NA	TRBV6-5	TRBD1	CASSGQGATGELFF	TGTGCCAGCAGTGGCCAGGGGGCGACCGGGGAGCTGTTTTTT
TRBJ2-7	few	TRBV10-3	TRBD1	CAIRGDSPYEQYF	TGTGCCATCAGGGGGGACAGTCCCTACGAGCAGTACTTC
TRBJ2-1	few	TRBV5-1	NA	CASSLRQGLAESSYNEQFF	TGCGCCAGCAGCTTGAGACAGGGCTTAGCGGAGAGCTCCTACAATGAGCAGTTCTTC
TRBJ2-5	few	TRBV7-9	TRBD2	CASSLRRGGKETQYF	TGTGCCAGCAGCTTACGGCGGGGGGGCAAAGAGACCCAGTACTTC
TRBJ1-1	few	TRBV7-6	TRBD1	CASSPWTGENTEAFF	TGTGCCAGCAGCCCCTGGACAGGGGAGAACACTGAAGCTTTCTTT
TRBJ2-5	NA	TRBV15	NA	CATSTTGGETQYF	TGTGCCACCAGCACAACGGGCGGGGAGACCCAGTACTTC
TRBJ1-6	few	TRBV4-3	NA	CASSHNRGSDNSPLHF	TGCGCCAGCAGCCATAACCGGGGATCCGATAATTCACCCCTCCACTTT
TRBJ2-5	NA	TRBV5-4	NA	CASADRGETQYF	TGTGCCAGCGCTGACCGGGGGGAGACCCAGTACTTC
TRBJ1-6	NA	TRBV6-5	NA	CASRDRYSPLHF	TGTGCCAGCCGGGACCGTTATTCACCCCTCCACTTT
TRBJ2-4	NA	TRBV7-2	TRBD2	CASSRAPSGDIQYF	TGTGCCAGCAGCCGGGCCCCTAGCGGGGACATTCAGTACTTC
TRBJ2-1	NA	TRBV6-5	TRBD1	CASSYRGDRVILDEQFF	TGTGCCAGCAGTTACCGGGGGGACAGGGTCATTCTGGATGAGCAGTTCTTC